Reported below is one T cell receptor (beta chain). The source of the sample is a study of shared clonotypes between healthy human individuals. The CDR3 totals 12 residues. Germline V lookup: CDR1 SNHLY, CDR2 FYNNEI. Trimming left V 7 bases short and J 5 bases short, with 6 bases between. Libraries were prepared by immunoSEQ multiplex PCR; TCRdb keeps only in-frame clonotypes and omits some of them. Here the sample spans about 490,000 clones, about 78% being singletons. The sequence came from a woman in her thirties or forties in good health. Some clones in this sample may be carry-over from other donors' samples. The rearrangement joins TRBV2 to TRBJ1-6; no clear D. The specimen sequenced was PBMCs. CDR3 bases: TGTGCCAGCACTCGGGATAATTCACCCCTCCACTTT. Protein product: CASTRDNSPLHF.